This is a list of T cell receptor beta chains from one sample in a study of blood T cell repertoires in COVID-19. Clones were read by immunoSEQ multiplex PCR, and TCRdb kept only the in-frame ones, dropping some. The data show some 150,000 clones, more than 65% seen once. Sequenced input: PBMCs or T cells enriched from blood (not recorded which). The receptors were sampled from a man aged 50 or older who had recovered from COVID-19. Each CDR3 is given with its conserved first and last residue. The D gene is left open where the match is weak. Rows may omit the clone size; those that give it use once, few, many or a size class.

D gene	V gene	clone size	J gene	CDR3 DNA	CDR3 protein
-	TRBV5-4	-	TRBJ1-2	TGTGCCAGCAACAACGGATCCAGGAACTATGGCTACACCTTC	CASNNGSRNYGYTF
TRBD1	TRBV29-1	-	TRBJ1-1	TGCAGCGTTGCCGACAGGGGGCGATTTGAAGCTTTCTTT	CSVADRGRFEAFF
-	TRBV27	few	TRBJ1-2	TGTGCCAGCAGTACTACAGGGTATGGCTACACCTTC	CASSTTGYGYTF
-	TRBV7-3	few	TRBJ2-1	TGTGCCAGCAGCTTAACCCATTACAATGAGCAGTTCTTC	CASSLTHYNEQFF
-	TRBV6-6	-	TRBJ1-6	TGTGCCAGCAGTTACGGGCAGGGGAGAAATTCACCCCTCCACTTT	CASSYGQGRNSPLHF
TRBD1	TRBV5-1	-	TRBJ2-2	TGCGCCAGCAGCTTGGGGGGGACAGAGAGAACCGGGGAGCTGTTTTTT	CASSLGGTERTGELFF
TRBD1	TRBV28	-	TRBJ2-2	TGTGCCAGCAGTACAGGGGACAGCTCGATTTACACCGGGGAGCTGTTTTTT	CASSTGDSSIYTGELFF
TRBD2	TRBV6-5	-	TRBJ2-7	TGTGCCAGCCGTCCCGGGACTAGCGTCTACGAGCAGTACTTC	CASRPGTSVYEQYF
-	TRBV7-8	-	TRBJ1-2	TGTGCCAGCAGCCCACAAGACTTTTCCGACGGCTACACCTTC	CASSPQDFSDGYTF
TRBD1	TRBV27	-	TRBJ1-6	TGTGCCACGGGGCAAACAGGGGGTAATTCACCCCTCCACTTT	CATGQTGGNSPLHF
-	TRBV3-1/TRBV3-2	-	TRBJ2-1	TGTGCCAGCAGCCAAGGGACTTTGGGCAATGAGCAGTTCTTC	CASSQGTLGNEQFF
TRBD1	TRBV5-1	-	TRBJ2-5	TGCGCCAGCAGCTTGACCGGGGACAGTACTAGGCGGGAGACCCAGTACTTC	CASSLTGDSTRRETQYF
-	TRBV5-1	-	TRBJ1-4	TGCGCCAGCAGCTTGGATCCAGCAACTAATGAAAAACTGTTTTTT	CASSLDPATNEKLFF
-	TRBV15	once	TRBJ1-2	TGTGCCACCAGCAGAACCGACAGTAACTATGGCTACACCTTC	CATSRTDSNYGYTF
-	TRBV5-4	-	TRBJ1-4	TGTGCCAGCAGCCTACAGGGAGGGGGTGAAAAACTGTTTTTT	CASSLQGGGEKLFF
TRBD1	TRBV24-1	-	TRBJ2-1	TGTGCCACCAGTCCACAGGGGCGTGAGCAGTTCTTC	CATSPQGREQFF
-	TRBV19	-	TRBJ2-5	TGTGCCAGTAGTATTGCCAGGGAAGAGACCCAGTACTTC	CASSIAREETQYF
-	TRBV10-2	-	TRBJ1-4	TGCGCCAGCAGGGACCCTCGGGGACTAGGTGAAAAACTGTTTTTT	CASRDPRGLGEKLFF
-	TRBV5-1	-	TRBJ1-1	TGCGCCAGCAGCTCATACTCGGAGACGGCTGAAGCTTTCTTT	CASSSYSETAEAFF
-	TRBV28	-	TRBJ1-2	TGTGCCAGCAGTCTCCCCGGGACACACGGCTACTATGGCTACACCTTC	CASSLPGTHGYYGYTF
TRBD1	TRBV5-1	-	TRBJ2-7	TGCGCCAGCACAATGATGCCGGGACAGGGTGTAGAGCAGTACTTC	CASTMMPGQGVEQYF
TRBD1	TRBV24-1	once	TRBJ2-5	TGTGCCACCAGTGGGACAGGGGGGGAGACCCAGTACTTC	CATSGTGGETQYF
-	TRBV18	few	TRBJ1-1	TGTGCCAGCTCCGAGGGGGAGAACACTGAAGCTTTCTTT	CASSEGENTEAFF
-	TRBV7-3	-	TRBJ2-3	TGTGCCAGCAGCCAAGTCCCGGGTCTGGGTTATGTCGCAGATACGCAGTATTTT	CASSQVPGLGYVADTQYF
-	TRBV7-9	-	TRBJ2-2	TGTGCCAGCAGCTTTAGCTCTCTCAGTATAAGTTTT	CASSFSSLSISF
-	TRBV18	-	TRBJ2-3	TGTGCCAGCTCCCCCGGGACACCCAGGGGCACAGATACGCAGTATTTT	CASSPGTPRGTDTQYF
TRBD2	TRBV27	few	TRBJ2-5	TGTGCCAGCAGTTTGACGGGACTAGTCAAAGAGACCCAGTACTTC	CASSLTGLVKETQYF
-	TRBV6-5	-	TRBJ1-5	TGTGCCAGCAGTTTAAGAACAGGGAAAACTCAGCCCCAGCATTTT	CASSLRTGKTQPQHF
-	TRBV5-1	-	TRBJ1-6	TGCGCCAGCAGCTACTACATGGGAGAAAGCTCCTATAATTCACCCCTCCACTTT	CASSYYMGESSYNSPLHF
TRBD1	TRBV6-5	-	TRBJ1-5	TGTGCCAGCATAGGGACAGGGACCCAGCCCCAGCATTTT	CASIGTGTQPQHF
-	TRBV19	few	TRBJ1-1	TGTGCCAGTAGTTTCCGACAGGCTGCAGCTTTCTTT	CASSFRQAAAFF
TRBD1	TRBV11-2	few	TRBJ1-1	TGTGCCAGCAGCTCCAAGACAGGGATCCAGGTGGAAGCTTTCTTT	CASSSKTGIQVEAFF
TRBD1	TRBV5-1	-	TRBJ2-3	TGCGCCAGCAGCACAGGACAGGGGTCGTCAGATACGCAGTATTTT	CASSTGQGSSDTQYF
-	TRBV10-3	-	TRBJ2-4	TGTGCCATCAGTGAGTCAGGGGGGGCTGTAGCCAAAAACATTCAGTACTTC	CAISESGGAVAKNIQYF
TRBD2	TRBV2	once	TRBJ2-5	TGTGCCTGGGGGACTAGTGGGGAGACCCAGTACTTC	CAWGTSGETQYF
-	TRBV24-1	-	TRBJ1-2	TGTGCCACCAGTGATTTGCAGGGCAGTAGGGGCTACACCTTC	CATSDLQGSRGYTF
TRBD1	TRBV5-1	-	TRBJ2-1	TGCGCCAGCAGCTCGGGACAGTCCTACAATGAGCAGTTCTTC	CASSSGQSYNEQFF
TRBD1	TRBV5-5	-	TRBJ2-3	TGTGCCAGCAGCGCCGGACAGGGGATGAGCACAGATACGCAGTATTTT	CASSAGQGMSTDTQYF
TRBD1	TRBV5-4	once	TRBJ2-2	TGTGCCAGCAGCTCAGGACAGGGGAGGACCGGGGAGCTGTTTTTT	CASSSGQGRTGELFF
-	TRBV12-5	-	TRBJ2-2	TGTGCTAGTGCCTGGGAGGTCGGGGAGCTGTTTTTT	CASAWEVGELFF
TRBD1	TRBV6-5	few	TRBJ1-3	TGTGCCAGCAGTTTAGGGACAGGAAACTCTGGAAACACCATATATTTT	CASSLGTGNSGNTIYF
TRBD2	TRBV29-1	-	TRBJ2-5	TGCAGCGTTGTGGATTATAGCGGGGGATTCCAAGAGACCCAGTACTTC	CSVVDYSGGFQETQYF
TRBD1	TRBV7-2	-	TRBJ2-3	TGTGCCAGCAGCTTAAGTACAGGGGGCGGGGATACGCAGTATTTT	CASSLSTGGGDTQYF
TRBD2	TRBV5-1	-	TRBJ2-5	TGCGCCAGCAGTCAGACGGGACTAGCTCTCGAGACCCAGTACTTC	CASSQTGLALETQYF
TRBD1	TRBV5-1	few	TRBJ1-1	TGCGCCAGCAGCCCCCCCCGGACAGGGACCGACACTGAAGCTTTCTTT	CASSPPRTGTDTEAFF
TRBD1	TRBV18	-	TRBJ1-1	TGTGCCAGCTCAGCGGCCGGGACAGGGGGTCACACTGAAGCTTTCTTT	CASSAAGTGGHTEAFF
-	TRBV18	-	TRBJ1-1	TGTGCCAGCTCACCCCAGGGTACCACTGAAGCTTTCTTT	CASSPQGTTEAFF
TRBD1	TRBV30	-	TRBJ1-4	TGTGCCTGGAGAGCTGGGACAGGCTCCAATGAAAAACTGTTTTTT	CAWRAGTGSNEKLFF
-	TRBV27	few	TRBJ1-5	TGTGCCAGCAGTCAGGAGGCTAGCAATCAGCCCCAGCATTTT	CASSQEASNQPQHF
-	TRBV5-6	-	TRBJ1-2	TGTGCCAGCAGCTTGAAGGGTGGAGGAGGCTACACCTTC	CASSLKGGGGYTF
TRBD1	TRBV20-1	once	TRBJ1-1	TGCAGTGCTAGTTGGGACAGGGATACTGAAGCTTTCTTT	CSASWDRDTEAFF
-	TRBV2	-	TRBJ1-4	TGTGCCAGCAGTGGGAGGATTATTAATGAAAAACTGTTTTTT	CASSGRIINEKLFF
TRBD1	TRBV5-1	-	TRBJ1-6	TGCGCCAGCAGCACGGGACAGGGGTTCGGTTCACCCCTCCACTTT	CASSTGQGFGSPLHF
-	TRBV6-5	-	TRBJ1-1	TGTGCCAGCAGCAGGGAGGTCCCCGGTGAAGCTTTCTTT	CASSREVPGEAFF
-	TRBV19	-	TRBJ1-5	TGTGCCAGTAGTGAAACCGGGACAAGTAATCAGCCCCAGCATTTT	CASSETGTSNQPQHF